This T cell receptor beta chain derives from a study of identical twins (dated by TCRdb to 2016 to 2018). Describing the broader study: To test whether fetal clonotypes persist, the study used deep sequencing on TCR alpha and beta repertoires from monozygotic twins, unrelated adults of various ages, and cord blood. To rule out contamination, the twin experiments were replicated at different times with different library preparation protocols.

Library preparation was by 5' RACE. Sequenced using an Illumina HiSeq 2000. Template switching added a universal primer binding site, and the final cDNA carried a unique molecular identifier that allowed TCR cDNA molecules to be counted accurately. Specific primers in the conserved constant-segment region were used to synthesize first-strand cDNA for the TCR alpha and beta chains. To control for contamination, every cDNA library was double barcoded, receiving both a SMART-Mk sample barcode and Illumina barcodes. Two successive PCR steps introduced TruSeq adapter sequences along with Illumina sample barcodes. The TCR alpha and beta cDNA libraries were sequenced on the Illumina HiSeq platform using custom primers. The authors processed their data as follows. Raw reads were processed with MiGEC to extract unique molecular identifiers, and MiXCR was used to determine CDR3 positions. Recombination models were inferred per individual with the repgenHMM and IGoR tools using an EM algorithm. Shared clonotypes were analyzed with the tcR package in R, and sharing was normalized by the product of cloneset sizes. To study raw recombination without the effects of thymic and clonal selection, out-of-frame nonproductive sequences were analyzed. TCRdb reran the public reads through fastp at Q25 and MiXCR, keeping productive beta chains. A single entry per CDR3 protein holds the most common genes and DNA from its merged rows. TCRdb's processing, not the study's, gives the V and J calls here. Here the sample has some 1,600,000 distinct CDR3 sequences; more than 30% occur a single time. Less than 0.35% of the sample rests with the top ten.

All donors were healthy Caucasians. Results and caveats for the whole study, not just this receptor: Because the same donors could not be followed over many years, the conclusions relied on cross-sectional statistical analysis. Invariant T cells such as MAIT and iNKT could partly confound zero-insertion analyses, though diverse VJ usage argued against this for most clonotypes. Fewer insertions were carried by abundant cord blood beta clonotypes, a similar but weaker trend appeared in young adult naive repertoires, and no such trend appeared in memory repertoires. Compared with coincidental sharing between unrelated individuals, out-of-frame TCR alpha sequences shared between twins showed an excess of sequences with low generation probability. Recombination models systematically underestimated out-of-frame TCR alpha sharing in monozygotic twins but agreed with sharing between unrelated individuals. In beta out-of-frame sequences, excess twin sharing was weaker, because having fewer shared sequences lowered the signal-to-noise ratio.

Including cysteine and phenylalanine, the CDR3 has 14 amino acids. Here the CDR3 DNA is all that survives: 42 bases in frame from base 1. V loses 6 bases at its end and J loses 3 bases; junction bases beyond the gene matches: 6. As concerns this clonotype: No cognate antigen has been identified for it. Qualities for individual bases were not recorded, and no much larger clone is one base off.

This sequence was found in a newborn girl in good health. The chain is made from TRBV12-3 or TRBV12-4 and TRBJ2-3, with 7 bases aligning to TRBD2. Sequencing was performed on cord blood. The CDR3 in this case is CASSSGMRTDTQYF. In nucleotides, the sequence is TGTGCCAGCAGCAGCGGGATGAGGACAGATACGCAGTATTTT.